This T cell receptor (beta chain) was documented in a study of shared clonotypes between healthy human individuals. Study summary: Aged 18 to 49, the donors were a couple of women and a few men. The study used three CD4 naive, three CD4 memory, two CD8 naive and one CD8 memory plate per donor.

The CDR3 length is 15 residues. The germline V and J ends were trimmed by 5 bases and 4 bases, with 15 bases remaining between them. Looked up from germline, CDR1 is SEHNR and CDR2 is FQNEAQ (reference sequence). In this sample, this clone turned up once. The antigen is not known. Genomic DNA per cell subset filled all wells of several immunoSEQ plates. Assay: immunoSEQ multiplex PCR; the TCRdb copy retains only in-frame clones and omits some. In the table there are 2,500,000 or so clones, approximately 93% of which are singletons. Overall study findings and caveats: Rarefaction revealed incomplete sorted-subset sequencing despite large depth.

The receptor was isolated from a man aged 18 to 30 in good health. Some clones in this sample may be carry-over from other donors' samples. Source material: naive CD4+ T cells from PBMCs. Subset: CD45RA+ positively selected. The chain uses TRBV7-9 and TRBJ1-3; maybe TRBD1 (5 bases). Here the CDR3 DNA reads TGTGCCAGCAGCCCAAGACAGTTAACCGGAAACACCATATATTTT. This codes for CASSPRQLTGNTIYF.